What follows is one T cell receptor beta chain and its context. Its antigen is undetermined. The data originate from a study of T cell responses to AZD1222 COVID-19 vaccine. Study-wide results and limits: The donor cohort was predominantly white British with a female majority, and clonal diversity may have been underestimated. Repertoires were collected only later (after the peak T cell response had occurred). Reports indicate that nearly half of spike-specific TCRs are directed at unmutated variant regions. Spike-specific TCR breadth and depth grew following two AZD1222 doses.

Trimming shortened V by 1 base and J by 7 bases, and 5 bases separated the two germline ends. The V gene's germline CDR1 is SGHDT and CDR2 YYEEEE. The CDR3 extends over 12 amino acids. Clones were read by immunoSEQ multiplex PCR, and TCRdb kept only the in-frame ones, dropping some. The sample holds approximately 150,000 clones, more than 85% seen once. This TCR derives from an adult who had recovered from COVID-19. The material was peripheral blood, obtained after recovery from COVID-19. The rearrangement links TRBV5-6 to TRBJ1-4; D not resolved. The CDR3 is CASSLIAEKLFF. CDR3 nucleotide sequence: TGTGCCAGCAGCTTGATCGCTGAAAAACTGTTTTTT. The full variable domain, its missing parts supplied by reference TRBV5-6 and TRBJ1-4, is DAGVTQSPTHLIKTRGQQVTLRCSPKSGHDTVSWYQQALGQGPQFIFQYYEEEERQRGNFPDRFSGHQFPNYSSELNVNALLLGDSALYLCASSLIAEKLFFGSGTQLSVL.